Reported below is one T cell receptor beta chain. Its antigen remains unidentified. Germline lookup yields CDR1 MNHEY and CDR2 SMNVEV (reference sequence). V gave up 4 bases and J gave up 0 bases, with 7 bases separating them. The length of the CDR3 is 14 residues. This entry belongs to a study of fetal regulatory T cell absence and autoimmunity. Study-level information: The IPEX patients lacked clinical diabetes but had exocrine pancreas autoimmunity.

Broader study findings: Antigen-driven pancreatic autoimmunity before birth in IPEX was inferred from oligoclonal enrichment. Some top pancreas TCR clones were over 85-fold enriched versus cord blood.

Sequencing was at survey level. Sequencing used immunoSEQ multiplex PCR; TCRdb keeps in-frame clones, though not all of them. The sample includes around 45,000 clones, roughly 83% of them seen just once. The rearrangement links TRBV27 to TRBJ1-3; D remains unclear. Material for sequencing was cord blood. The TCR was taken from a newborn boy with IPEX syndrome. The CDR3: CASSSGVSGNTIYF. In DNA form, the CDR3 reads TGTGCCAGCAGTTCCGGGGTCTCTGGAAACACCATATATTTT.